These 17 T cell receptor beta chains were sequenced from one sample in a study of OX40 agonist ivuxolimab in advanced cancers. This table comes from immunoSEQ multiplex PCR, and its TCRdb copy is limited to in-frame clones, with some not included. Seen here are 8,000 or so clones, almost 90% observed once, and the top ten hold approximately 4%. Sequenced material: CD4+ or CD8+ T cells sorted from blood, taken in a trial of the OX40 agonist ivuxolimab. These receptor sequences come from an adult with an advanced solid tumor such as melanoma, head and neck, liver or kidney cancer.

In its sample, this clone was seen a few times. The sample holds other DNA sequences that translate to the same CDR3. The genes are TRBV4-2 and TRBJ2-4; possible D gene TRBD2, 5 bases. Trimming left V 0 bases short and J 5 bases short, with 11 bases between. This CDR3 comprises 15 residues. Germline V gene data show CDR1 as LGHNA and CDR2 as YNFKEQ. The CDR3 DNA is TGTGCCAGCAGCCAAGATCCGGGATCCGAAAACATTCAGTACTTC. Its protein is CASSQDPGSENIQYF.

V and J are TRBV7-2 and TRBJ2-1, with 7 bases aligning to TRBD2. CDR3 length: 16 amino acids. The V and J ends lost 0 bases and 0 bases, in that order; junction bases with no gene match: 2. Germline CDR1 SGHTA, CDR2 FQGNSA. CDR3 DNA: TGTGCCAGCAGCTTAGCTCGCGGGAGCTCCTACAATGAGCAGTTCTTC. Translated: CASSLARGSSYNEQFF.

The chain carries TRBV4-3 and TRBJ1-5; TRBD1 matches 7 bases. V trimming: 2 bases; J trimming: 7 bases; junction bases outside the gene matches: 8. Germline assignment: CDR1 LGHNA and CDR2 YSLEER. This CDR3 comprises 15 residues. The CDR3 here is CASSQLTGAGQPQHF. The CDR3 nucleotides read TGCGCCAGCAGCCAACTAACAGGGGCAGGGCAGCCCCAGCATTTT.

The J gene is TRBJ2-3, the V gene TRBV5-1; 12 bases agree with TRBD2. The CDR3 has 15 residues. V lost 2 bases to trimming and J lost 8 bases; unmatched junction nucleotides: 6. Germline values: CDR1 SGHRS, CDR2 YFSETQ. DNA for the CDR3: TGCGCCAGCAGCTTACTAGCGGGAGGCCCCGGTACGCAGTATTTT. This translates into CASSLLAGGPGTQYF.

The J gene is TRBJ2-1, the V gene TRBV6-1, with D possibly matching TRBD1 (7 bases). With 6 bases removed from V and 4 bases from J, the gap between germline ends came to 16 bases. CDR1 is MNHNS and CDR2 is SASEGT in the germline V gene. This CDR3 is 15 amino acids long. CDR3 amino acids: CASRFSRGTYNEQFF. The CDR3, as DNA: TGTGCCAGCAGATTCAGCAGGGGGACTTACAATGAGCAGTTCTTC.

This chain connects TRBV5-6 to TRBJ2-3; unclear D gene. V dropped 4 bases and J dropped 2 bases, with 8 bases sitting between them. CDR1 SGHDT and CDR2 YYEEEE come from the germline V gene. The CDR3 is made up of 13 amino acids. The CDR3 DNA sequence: TGTGCCAGCAGCCGGCAGTTCACAGATACGCAGTATTTT. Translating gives CASSRQFTDTQYF.

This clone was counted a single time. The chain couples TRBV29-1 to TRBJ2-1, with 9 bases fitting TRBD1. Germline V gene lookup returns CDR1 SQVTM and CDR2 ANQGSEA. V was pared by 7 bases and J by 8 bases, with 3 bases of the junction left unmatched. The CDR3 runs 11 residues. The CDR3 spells CSARQGDEQFF. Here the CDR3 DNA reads TGCAGCGCGAGACAGGGGGATGAGCAGTTCTTC.

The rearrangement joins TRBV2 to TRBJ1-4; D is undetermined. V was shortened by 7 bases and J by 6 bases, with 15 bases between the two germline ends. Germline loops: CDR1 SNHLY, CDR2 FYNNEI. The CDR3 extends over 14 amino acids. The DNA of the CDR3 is TGTGCCAGCAACAAGGAGAAGGGTTATGAAAAACTGTTTTTT. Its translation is CASNKEKGYEKLFF.

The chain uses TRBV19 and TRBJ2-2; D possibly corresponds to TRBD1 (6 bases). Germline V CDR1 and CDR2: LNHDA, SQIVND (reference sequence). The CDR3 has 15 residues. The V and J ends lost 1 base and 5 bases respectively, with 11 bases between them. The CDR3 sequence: CASSIGQGLTGELFF. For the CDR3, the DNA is TGTGCCAGTAGTATAGGGCAGGGGTTAACCGGGGAGCTGTTTTTT. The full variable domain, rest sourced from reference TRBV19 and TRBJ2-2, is DGGITQSPKYLFRKEGQNVTLSCEQNLNHDAMYWYRQDPGQGLRLIYYSQIVNDFQKGDIAEGYSVSREKKESFPLTVTSAQKNPTAFYLCASSIGQGLTGELFFGEGSRLTVL.

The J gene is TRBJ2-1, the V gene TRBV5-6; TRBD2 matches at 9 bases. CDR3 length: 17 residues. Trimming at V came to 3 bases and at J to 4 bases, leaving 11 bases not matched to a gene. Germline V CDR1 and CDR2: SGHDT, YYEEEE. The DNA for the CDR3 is TGTGCCAGCAGCTATTTAGGGCGGGAGGGCCTGTACAATGAGCAGTTCTTC. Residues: CASSYLGREGLYNEQFF.

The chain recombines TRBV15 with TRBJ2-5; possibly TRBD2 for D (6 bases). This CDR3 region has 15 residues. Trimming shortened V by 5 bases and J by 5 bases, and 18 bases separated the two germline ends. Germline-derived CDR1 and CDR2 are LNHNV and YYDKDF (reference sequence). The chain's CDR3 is CATSGRGGSLETQYF. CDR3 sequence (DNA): TGTGCCACCAGCGGACGGGGAGGAAGTCTGGAGACCCAGTACTTC.

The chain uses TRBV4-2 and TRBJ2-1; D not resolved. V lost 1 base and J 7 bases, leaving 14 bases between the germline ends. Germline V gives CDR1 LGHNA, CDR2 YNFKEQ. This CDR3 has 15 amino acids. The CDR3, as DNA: TGTGCCAGCAGCCAAGGATTCGGCTCAACTAATGAGCAGTTCTTC. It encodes CASSQGFGSTNEQFF.

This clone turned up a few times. The CDR3 DNA follows: TGCAGCGTTGTGACTAGCGGGGGAGAGACCCAGTACTTC. Translating gives CSVVTSGGETQYF. This chain joins TRBV29-1 and TRBJ2-5; 12 bases line up with TRBD2. V lost 4 bases and J lost 4; bases outside the gene matches: 1. Germline assignment: CDR1 SQVTM and CDR2 ANQGSEA. The CDR3 consists of 13 residues. The whole variable domain, filled in from reference TRBV29-1 and TRBJ2-5, reads SAVISQKPSRDICQRGTSLTIQCQVDSQVTMMFWYRQQPGQSLTLIATANQGSEATYESGFVIDKFPISRPNLTFSTLTVSNMSPEDSSIYLCSVVTSGGETQYFGPGTRLLVL.

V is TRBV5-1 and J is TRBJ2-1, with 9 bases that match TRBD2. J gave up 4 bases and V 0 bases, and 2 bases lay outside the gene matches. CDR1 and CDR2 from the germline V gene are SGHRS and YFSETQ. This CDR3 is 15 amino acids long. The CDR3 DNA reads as TGCGCCAGCAGCTTGGTAGCGGGAGTATACAATGAGCAGTTCTTC. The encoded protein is CASSLVAGVYNEQFF.

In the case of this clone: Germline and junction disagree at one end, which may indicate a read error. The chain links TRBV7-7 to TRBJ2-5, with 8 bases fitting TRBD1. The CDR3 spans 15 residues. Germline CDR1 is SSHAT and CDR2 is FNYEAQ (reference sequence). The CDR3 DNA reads TGTGCTAGCAGCTTCCACGGGGACAGGCAAGAGACCCAGTACTTC. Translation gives CASSFHGDRQETQYF.

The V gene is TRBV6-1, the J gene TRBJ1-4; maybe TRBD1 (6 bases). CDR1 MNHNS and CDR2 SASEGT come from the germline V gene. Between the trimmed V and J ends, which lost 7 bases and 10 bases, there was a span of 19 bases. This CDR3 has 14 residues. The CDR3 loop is CASTQQGLVGKLFF. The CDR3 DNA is TGTGCCAGCACCCAACAGGGTTTGGTAGGAAAACTGTTTTTT.

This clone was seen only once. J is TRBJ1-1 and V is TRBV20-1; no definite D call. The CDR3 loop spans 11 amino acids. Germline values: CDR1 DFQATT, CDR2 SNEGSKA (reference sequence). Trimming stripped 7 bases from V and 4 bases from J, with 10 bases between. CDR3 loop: CSGVRLTEAFF. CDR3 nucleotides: TGCAGTGGTGTACGTCTCACTGAAGCTTTCTTT.